Listed below are T cell receptor beta chains from one sample, sequenced in a study of shared clonotypes between healthy human individuals. This table comes from immunoSEQ multiplex PCR, and its TCRdb copy is limited to in-frame clones, with some not included. The table includes around 340,000 clones, 70% to 75% detected once. Sequenced sample: memory CD4+ T cells sorted from blood. The receptors stem from a man aged 25 to 45 in good health. CDR3s include the opening cysteine and the closing phenylalanine or tryptophan.

j_gene	v_gene	CDR3aa
TRBJ2-1	TRBV2	CASSVQGYNEQFF
TRBJ1-1	TRBV18	CASSGQSNTEAFF
TRBJ2-5	TRBV5-4	CASSPGTSGSYQETQYF
TRBJ2-5	TRBV5-1	CASSLALLAGGPETQYF
TRBJ1-2	TRBV28	CASHQAGRRDGYTF
TRBJ2-2	TRBV7-7	CASSRGTGELFF
TRBJ1-5	TRBV30	CAWNTGLNQPQHF
TRBJ2-1	TRBV19	CASSLLAEWNEQFF
TRBJ2-1	TRBV11-2	CASSFTRDISYNEQFF
TRBJ2-1	TRBV2	CASSETGSYNEQFF
TRBJ2-7	TRBV5-1	CASSFRSSGAYEQYF
TRBJ2-5	TRBV30	CAWSGGGETQYF
TRBJ2-3	TRBV19	CASSLRGTVTDTQYF
TRBJ1-3	TRBV30	CAWSRDSGSGNTIYF
TRBJ2-1	TRBV2	CASQGLNNEQFF
TRBJ2-1	TRBV7-2	CASSPLGLAGAYNEQFF
TRBJ2-2	TRBV28	CASRGTNTGELFF
TRBJ2-3	TRBV7-2	CASSLVHGGDTQYF
TRBJ2-7	TRBV30	CGGGGVLFYEQYF
TRBJ2-5	TRBV2	CASSDDFQETQYF
TRBJ2-3	TRBV10-2	CASSESSWTATSDTQYF
TRBJ2-4	TRBV18	CASSQKQGALAKNIQYF
TRBJ2-3	TRBV7-9	CASSLSGGGDTQYF